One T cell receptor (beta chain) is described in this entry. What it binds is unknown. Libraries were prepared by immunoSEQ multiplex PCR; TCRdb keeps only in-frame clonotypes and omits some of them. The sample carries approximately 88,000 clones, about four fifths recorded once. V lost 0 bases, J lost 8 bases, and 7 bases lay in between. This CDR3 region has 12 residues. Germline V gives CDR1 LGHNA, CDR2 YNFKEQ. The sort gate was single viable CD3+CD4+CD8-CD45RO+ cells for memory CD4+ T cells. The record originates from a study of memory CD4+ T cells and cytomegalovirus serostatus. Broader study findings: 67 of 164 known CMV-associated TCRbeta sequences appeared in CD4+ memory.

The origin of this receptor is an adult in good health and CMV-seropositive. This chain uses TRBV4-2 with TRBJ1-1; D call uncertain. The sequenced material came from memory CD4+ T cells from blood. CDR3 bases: TGTGCCAGCAGCCAAGAGGGCAGGGAAGCTTTCTTT. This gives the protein CASSQEGREAFF.